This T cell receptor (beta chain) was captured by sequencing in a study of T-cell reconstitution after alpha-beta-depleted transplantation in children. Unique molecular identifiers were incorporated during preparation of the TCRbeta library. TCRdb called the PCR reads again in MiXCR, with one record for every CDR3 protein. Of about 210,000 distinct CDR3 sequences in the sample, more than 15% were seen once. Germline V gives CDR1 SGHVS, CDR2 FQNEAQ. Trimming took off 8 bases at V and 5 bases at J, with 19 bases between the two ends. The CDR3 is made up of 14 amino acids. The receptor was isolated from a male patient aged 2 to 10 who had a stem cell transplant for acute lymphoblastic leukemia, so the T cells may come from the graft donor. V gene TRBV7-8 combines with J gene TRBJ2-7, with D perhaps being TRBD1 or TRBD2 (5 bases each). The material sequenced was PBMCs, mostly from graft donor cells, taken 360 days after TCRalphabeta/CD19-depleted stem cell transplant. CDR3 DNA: TGTGCCAGCCTTCCGGGACCCGACTGGCACGAGCAGTACTTC. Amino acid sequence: CASLPGPDWHEQYF.